This T cell receptor beta chain was sequenced during a study of PD-L1 blockade in urothelial cancer. Across the whole study: Researchers looked at the blood 3 weeks (second dose) and 6 weeks after treatment began.

Specified time point: peripheral blood 6 weeks after treatment start. CDR1 and CDR2 from the germline V gene are WSHSY and SAAADI. With V trimmed by 2 bases and J by 2 bases, 3 bases remained unmatched. The CDR3 is 16 residues long. Sequenced by immunoSEQ multiplex PCR; TCRdb stores in-frame clones only, minus some. The sample has 15,000 to 20,000 clones; about 83% are singletons. The material sequenced was PBMCs, taken around atezolizumab (anti-PD-L1) treatment. The TCR was taken from a man over 45 with urothelial cancer. The chain links TRBV10-2 to TRBJ1-4; 9 bases are shared with TRBD1. The CDR3 DNA reads as TGCGCCAGCAGTGAGGACAGGGGGAGGACTAATGAAAAACTGTTTTTT. As protein: CASSEDRGRTNEKLFF.